This TCR beta chain was identified in a study of neurological immune-mediated disorders. This clonotype was recorded at least ten times. Described time point: longitudinal time-point 2. The unsorted libraries had their origin in 2 million PBMCs stored at -80 C. Germline CDR1 reads DFQATT; CDR2 reads SNEGSKA (reference sequence). V was shortened by 3 bases and J by 5 bases, with 10 bases between the two germline ends. The CDR3 sequence is 12 residues long. Each CDR3 protein gets one entry after TCRdb re-called the 5' RACE reads with MiXCR. The repertoire holds some 49,000 distinct CDR3 sequences, approximately 14% seen once, with roughly 4.8% in the top ten.

The sequenced material came from PBMCs. The source is a male donor with HTLV-1-associated myelopathy (HAM/TSP). This chain joins TRBV20-1 and TRBJ1-1, with D uncertain. CDR3 DNA: TGCAGTGCTAGCTCGCCGGGAACTGAAGCTTTCTTT. This sequence encodes CSASSPGTEAFF.